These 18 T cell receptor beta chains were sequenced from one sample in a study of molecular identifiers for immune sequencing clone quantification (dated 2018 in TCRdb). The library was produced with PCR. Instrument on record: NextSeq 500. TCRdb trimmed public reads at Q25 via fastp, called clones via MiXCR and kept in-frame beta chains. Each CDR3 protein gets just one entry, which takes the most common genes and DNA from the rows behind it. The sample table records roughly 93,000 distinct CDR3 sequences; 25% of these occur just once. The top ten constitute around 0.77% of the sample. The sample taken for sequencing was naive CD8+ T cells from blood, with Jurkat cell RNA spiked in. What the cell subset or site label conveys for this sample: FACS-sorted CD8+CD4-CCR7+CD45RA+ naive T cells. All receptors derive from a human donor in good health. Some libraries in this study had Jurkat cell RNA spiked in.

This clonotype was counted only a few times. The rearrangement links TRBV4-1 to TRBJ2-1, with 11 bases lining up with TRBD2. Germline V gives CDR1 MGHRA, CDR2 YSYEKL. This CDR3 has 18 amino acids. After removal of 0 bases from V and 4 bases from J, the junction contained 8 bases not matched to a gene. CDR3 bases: TGCGCCAGCAGCCAAGATGGAGCTAGCGGGAGGAAATACAATGAGCAGTTCTTC. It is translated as CASSQDGASGRKYNEQFF.

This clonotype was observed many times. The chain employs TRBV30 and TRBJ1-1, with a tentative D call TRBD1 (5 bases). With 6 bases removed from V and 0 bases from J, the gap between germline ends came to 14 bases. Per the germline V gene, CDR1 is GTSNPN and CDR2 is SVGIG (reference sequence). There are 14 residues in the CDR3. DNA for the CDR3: TGTGCCTGTGAACCGGGGCTCATGAACACTGAAGCTTTCTTT. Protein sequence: CACEPGLMNTEAFF.

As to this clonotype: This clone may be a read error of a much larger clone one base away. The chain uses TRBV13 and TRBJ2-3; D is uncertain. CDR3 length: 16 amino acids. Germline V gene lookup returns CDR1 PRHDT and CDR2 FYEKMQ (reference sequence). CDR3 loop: CVSSPKLGSNLDTQYF. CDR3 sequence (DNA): TGTGTCAGCAGCCCAAAATTGGGGTCGAATTTAGATACGCAGTATTTT. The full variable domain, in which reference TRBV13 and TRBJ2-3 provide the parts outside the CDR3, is AAGVIQSPRHLIKEKRETATLKCYPIPRHDTVYWYQQGPGQDPQFLISFYEKMQSDKGSIPDRFSAQQFSDYHSELNMSSLELGDSALYFCVSSPKLGSNLDTQYFGPGTRLTVL.

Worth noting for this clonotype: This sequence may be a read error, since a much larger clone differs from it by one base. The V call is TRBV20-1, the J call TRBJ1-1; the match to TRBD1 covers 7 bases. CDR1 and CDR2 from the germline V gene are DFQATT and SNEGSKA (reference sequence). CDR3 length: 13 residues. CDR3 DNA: TGCGGTACAGAACCGACAGGGCGCACTGAAGCTTTCTTT. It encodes CGTEPTGRTEAFF.

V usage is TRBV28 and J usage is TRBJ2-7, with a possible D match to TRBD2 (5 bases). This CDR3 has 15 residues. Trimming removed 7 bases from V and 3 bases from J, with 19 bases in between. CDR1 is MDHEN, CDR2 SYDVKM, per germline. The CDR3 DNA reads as TGTGCCAGCACCCCGAGAGGGAAGGTATACTACGAGCAGTACTTC. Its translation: CASTPRGKVYYEQYF.

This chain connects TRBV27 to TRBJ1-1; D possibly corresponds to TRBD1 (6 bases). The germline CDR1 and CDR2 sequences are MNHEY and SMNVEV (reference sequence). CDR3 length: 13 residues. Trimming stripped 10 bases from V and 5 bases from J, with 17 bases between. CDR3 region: CATRVGAWTEAFF. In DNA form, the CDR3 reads TGTGCCACCAGGGTGGGGGCATGGACTGAAGCTTTCTTT.

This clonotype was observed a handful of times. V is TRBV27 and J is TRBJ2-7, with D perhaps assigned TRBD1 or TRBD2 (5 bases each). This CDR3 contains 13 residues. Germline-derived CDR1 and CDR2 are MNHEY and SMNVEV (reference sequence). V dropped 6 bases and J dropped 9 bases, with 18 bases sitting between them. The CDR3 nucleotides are TGTGCCAGCAGCTCGGGGACCAGCCGAGTGCAGTACTTC. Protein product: CASSSGTSRVQYF.

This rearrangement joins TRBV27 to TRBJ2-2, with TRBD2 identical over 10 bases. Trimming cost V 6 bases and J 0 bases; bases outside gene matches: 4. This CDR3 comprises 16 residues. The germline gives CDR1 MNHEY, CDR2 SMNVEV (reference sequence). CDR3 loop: CASRLAGAPNTGELFF. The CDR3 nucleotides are TGTGCCAGCAGGCTAGCGGGAGCCCCGAACACCGGGGAGCTGTTTTTT.

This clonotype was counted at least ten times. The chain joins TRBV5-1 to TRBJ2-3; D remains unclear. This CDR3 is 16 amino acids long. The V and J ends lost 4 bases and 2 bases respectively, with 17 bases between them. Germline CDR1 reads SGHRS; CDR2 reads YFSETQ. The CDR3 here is CASSTRTLRSTDTQYF. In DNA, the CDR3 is TGCGCCAGCAGCACCAGGACGCTAAGGTCCACAGATACGCAGTATTTT.

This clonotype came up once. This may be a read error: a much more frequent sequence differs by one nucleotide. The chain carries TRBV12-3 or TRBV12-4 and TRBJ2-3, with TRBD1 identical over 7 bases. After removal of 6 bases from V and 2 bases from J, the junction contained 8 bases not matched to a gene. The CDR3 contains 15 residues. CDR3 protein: CASSPQGDATDTQYF. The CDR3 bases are TGTGCCAGCAGCCCTCAGGGGGATGCCACAGATACGCAGTATTTT.

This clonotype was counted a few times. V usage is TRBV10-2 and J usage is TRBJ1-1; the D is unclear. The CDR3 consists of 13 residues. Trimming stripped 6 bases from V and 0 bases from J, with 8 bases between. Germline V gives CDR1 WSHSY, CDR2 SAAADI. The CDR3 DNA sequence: TGCGCCAGCAGGAACTCTATGAACACTGAAGCTTTCTTT. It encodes CASRNSMNTEAFF.

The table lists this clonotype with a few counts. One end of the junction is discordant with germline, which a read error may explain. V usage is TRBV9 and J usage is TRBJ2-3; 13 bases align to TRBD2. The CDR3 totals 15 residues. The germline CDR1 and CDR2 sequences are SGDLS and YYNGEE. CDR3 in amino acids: CASGGTSGASDTQYF. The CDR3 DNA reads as TGTGCCAGCGGCGGGACTAGCGGGGCTTCCGATACACAGTATTTT.

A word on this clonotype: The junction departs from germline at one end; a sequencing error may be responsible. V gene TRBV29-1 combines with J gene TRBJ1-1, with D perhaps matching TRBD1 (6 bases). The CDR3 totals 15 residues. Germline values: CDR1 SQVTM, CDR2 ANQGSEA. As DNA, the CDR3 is TGCCGCGCCCTGGGGGGGGGCTGGGGGAACACTCAAGCTTTCTTT. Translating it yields CRALGGGWGNTQAFF.

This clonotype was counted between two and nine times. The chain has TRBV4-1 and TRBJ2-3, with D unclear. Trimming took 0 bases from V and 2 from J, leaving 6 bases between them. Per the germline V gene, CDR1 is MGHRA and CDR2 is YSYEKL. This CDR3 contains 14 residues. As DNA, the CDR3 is TGCGCCAGCAGCCAAGATTTAACCACAGATACGCAGTATTTT. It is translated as CASSQDLTTDTQYF.

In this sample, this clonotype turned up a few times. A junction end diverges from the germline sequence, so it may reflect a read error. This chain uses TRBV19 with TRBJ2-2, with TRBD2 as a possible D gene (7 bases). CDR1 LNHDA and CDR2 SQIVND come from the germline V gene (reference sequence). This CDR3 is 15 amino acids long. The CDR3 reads CTSTMGGRGTGELIF. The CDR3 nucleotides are TGTACCAGTACTATGGGGGGGCGAGGGACCGGGGAGCTGATTTTT.

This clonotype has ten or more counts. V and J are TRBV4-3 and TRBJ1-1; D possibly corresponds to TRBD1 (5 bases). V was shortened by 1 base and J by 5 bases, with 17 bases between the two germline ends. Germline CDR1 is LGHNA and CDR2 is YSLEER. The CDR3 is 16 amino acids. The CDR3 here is CASSQGTGQAGTEAFF. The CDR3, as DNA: TGCGCCAGCAGCCAAGGCACGGGGCAAGCGGGAACTGAAGCTTTCTTT.

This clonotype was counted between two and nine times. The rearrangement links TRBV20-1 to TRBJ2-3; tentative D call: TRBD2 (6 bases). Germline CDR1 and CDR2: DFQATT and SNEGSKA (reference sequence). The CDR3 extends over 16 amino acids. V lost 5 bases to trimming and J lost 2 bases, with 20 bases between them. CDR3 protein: CSASEGPGLTTDTQYF. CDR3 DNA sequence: TGCAGTGCTTCAGAGGGTCCGGGACTGACCACAGATACGCAGTATTTT.

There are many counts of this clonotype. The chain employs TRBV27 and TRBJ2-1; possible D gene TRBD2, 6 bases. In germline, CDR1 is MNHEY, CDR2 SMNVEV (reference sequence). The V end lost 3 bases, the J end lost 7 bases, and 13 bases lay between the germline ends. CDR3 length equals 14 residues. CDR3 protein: CASSFGGAGNEQFF. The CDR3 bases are TGTGCCAGCAGTTTCGGAGGGGCGGGTAATGAGCAGTTCTTC.